The TCR beta chain under discussion was sequenced for a study of cytomegalovirus exposure and HLA in healthy donors. 60 Vbeta and 13 Jbeta primers were used in PCR. Sequencing used immunoSEQ multiplex PCR; TCRdb keeps in-frame clones, though not all of them. The sample carries around 120,000 clones, 70% to 80% recorded once. The CDR3 extends over 14 amino acids. V gave up 4 bases and J gave up 6 bases, with 13 bases separating them. Germline V gene data show CDR1 as SGHTA and CDR2 as FQGNSA. The sample consisted of PBMCs. This chain links TRBV7-2 with TRBJ2-1; weak D call: TRBD2 (6 bases). The origin of this receptor is a middle-aged woman in good health and CMV-seropositive. The CDR3 DNA reads TGTGCCAGCAGCTCCCGACTAGAGGTCAATGAGCAGTTCTTC. It translates to CASSSRLEVNEQFF.